This paragraph covers one T cell receptor beta chain sequence. Trimming removed 2 bases at V and 0 bases at J, with 12 bases between. Germline lookup yields CDR1 SGHTS and CDR2 YDEGEE. This CDR3 comprises 17 residues. Measured with immunoSEQ multiplex PCR; TCRdb has only the in-frame clones, and not every one. The data hold 600,000 or so clones, with roughly 86% observed a single time. This sample is drawn from a study of shared T cell receptors in the human thymus. These data also formed part of another study, on human thymus T cells. As that study records: Corrective surgery for congenital heart defects was being performed on the healthy Finnish infants who were the donors. Resections that were taken during corrective heart surgery supplied the thymus tissue. It looked as if thymic and blood repertoires used V and J genes in a biased way. What related research reported was that thymic repertoires overlapped highly among unrelated individuals.

This clonotype was sampled from a boy under three years old with a congenital heart defect. The chain couples TRBV5-8 to TRBJ2-6; the D is unclear. Sequencing was done on a sample of thymocytes. Here the CDR3 DNA reads TGTGCCAGCAGCTTCTTTGTCCGGAGCTCTGGGGCCAACGTCCTGACTTTC. Protein product: CASSFFVRSSGANVLTF.